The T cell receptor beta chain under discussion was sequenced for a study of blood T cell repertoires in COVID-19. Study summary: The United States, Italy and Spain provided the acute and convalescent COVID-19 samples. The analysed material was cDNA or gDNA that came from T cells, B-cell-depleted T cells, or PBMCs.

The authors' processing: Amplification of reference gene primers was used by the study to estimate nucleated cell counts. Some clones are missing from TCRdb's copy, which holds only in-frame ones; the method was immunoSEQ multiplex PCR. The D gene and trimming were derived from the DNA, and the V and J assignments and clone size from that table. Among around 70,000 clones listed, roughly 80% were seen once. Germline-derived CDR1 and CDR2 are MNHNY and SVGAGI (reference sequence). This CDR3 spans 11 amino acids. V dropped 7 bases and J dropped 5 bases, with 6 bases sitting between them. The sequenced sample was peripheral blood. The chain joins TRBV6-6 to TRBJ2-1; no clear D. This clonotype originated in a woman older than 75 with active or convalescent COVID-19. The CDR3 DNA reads TGTGCCAGCATTTTAAACAATGAGCAGTTCTTC. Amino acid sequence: CASILNNEQFF.